Listed below are T cell receptor beta chains from one sample, sequenced in a study of PD-1 blockade in classical Hodgkin lymphoma. Using immunoSEQ multiplex PCR, the repertoire was profiled, and TCRdb retains in-frame clones only, with some absent. The repertoire holds around 7,300 clones, about 77% seen once, with 34% in the top ten. Sequencing was performed on peripheral blood mononuclear cells (PBMCs), taken before the second cycle of nivolumab. These receptors originate from a human donor with classical Hodgkin lymphoma. Both conserved end residues are part of each CDR3. The D gene is left open where the match is weak. A clone size is listed for some rows: how often the clone was seen (once, few, many), or a class if it is expanded.

>.|TRBJ2-1|TRBV5-4|.
CASSFRGGDNEQFF
TGTGCCAGCAGCTTCAGGGGGGGAGACAATGAGCAGTTCTTC
>TRBD2|TRBJ2-1|TRBV9|large
CASSVGGTTTDEQFF
TGTGCCAGCAGCGTAGGCGGGACTACCACAGATGAGCAGTTCTTC
>.|TRBJ2-7|TRBV29-1|once
CSVEAGTVTYEQYF
TGCAGCGTTGAAGCAGGGACGGTTACCTACGAGCAGTACTTC
>.|TRBJ2-1|TRBV5-1|.
CASSLSQYNEQFF
TGCGCCAGCAGCTTGTCCCAATACAATGAGCAGTTCTTC
>.|TRBJ1-4|TRBV5-5|few
CASSLRAGTTNEKLFF
TGTGCCAGCAGCTTGAGGGCCGGAACAACTAATGAAAAACTGTTTTTT
>.|TRBJ1-2|TRBV5-1|.
CASSLSGNGYTF
TGCGCCAGCAGCTTAAGCGGGAATGGCTACACCTTC
>.|TRBJ2-2|TRBV9|.
CASSVSPGVGTGELFF
TGTGCCAGCAGCGTATCCCCCGGGGTGGGAACCGGGGAGCTGTTTTTT
>TRBD1|TRBJ2-7|TRBV18|.
CASSPIPPTRTGYGEQYF
TGTGCCAGCTCACCTATCCCCCCCACAAGGACAGGGTATGGCGAGCAGTACTTC
>.|TRBJ2-7|TRBV25-1|.
CASGTAYEQYF
TGTGCGAGCGGCACAGCCTACGAGCAGTACTTC
>.|TRBJ2-2|TRBV11-3|.
CASSPSGVQGGTGELFF
TGTGCCAGCAGCCCCTCCGGGGTACAAGGGGGGACCGGGGAGCTGTTTTTT
>TRBD2|TRBJ2-5|TRBV11-2|.
CASGAGGSTETQYF
TGTGCCAGCGGCGCCGGGGGGAGCACAGAGACCCAGTACTTC
>.|TRBJ1-2|TRBV7-9|.
CASSPRGRDVEYGYTF
TGTGCCAGCAGCCCCCGGGGCCGGGACGTAGAATATGGCTACACCTTC
>.|TRBJ1-4|TRBV5-5|.
CASSLSVGVREKLFF
TGTGCCAGCAGCTTGTCGGTGGGGGTTCGAGAAAAACTGTTTTTT
>TRBD1|TRBJ2-7|TRBV28|.
CASSSGTGLLYEQYF
TGTGCCAGCAGTTCCGGGACAGGGCTCCTCTACGAGCAGTACTTC
>TRBD2|TRBJ2-5|TRBV5-1|few
CASSAGTRGQETQYF
TGCGCCAGCAGCGCAGGGACTAGGGGACAAGAGACCCAGTACTTC
>.|TRBJ2-1|TRBV19|once
CASRDSYSEQFF
TGTGCCAGTAGGGACTCTTACTCTGAGCAGTTCTTC
>.|TRBJ2-3|TRBV7-9|once
CASSSGGGLEGADTQYF
TGTGCCAGCAGCTCAGGTGGGGGGCTAGAGGGTGCAGATACGCAGTATTTT
>.|TRBJ1-2|TRBV7-2|once
CASSPRTAGRSGYTF
TGTGCCAGCAGCCCGAGGACCGCCGGGAGATCTGGCTACACCTTC
>.|TRBJ1-1|TRBV19|.
CASSNHMNTEAFF
TGTGCCAGTAGCAATCATATGAACACTGAAGCTTTCTTT
>.|TRBJ2-5|TRBV6-6|.
CASHEVGFQETQYF
TGTGCCAGCCACGAAGTGGGATTCCAAGAGACCCAGTACTTC
>.|TRBJ2-7|TRBV13|.
CASSPAQGKGLSEQYF
TGTGCCAGCAGCCCCGCCCAGGGGAAAGGGCTCAGCGAGCAGTACTTC
>.|TRBJ2-2|TRBV6-4|.
CASSDSDRTGELFF
TGTGCCAGCAGTGACTCCGACCGCACCGGGGAGCTGTTTTTT
>TRBD1|TRBJ1-6|TRBV28|.
CASSSGTGSPPLHF
TGTGCCAGCAGTTCCGGGACAGGGAGCCCACCCCTCCACTTT
>TRBD1|TRBJ2-3|TRBV30|.
CAWSTGQGGDTQYF
TGTGCCTGGAGTACGGGACAGGGAGGAGATACGCAGTATTTT
>.|TRBJ2-7|TRBV7-6|.
CASSGTTYEQYF
TGTGCCAGCAGTGGCACGACCTACGAGCAGTACTTC
>.|TRBJ1-4|TRBV6-6|once
CASSYSQGTPNEKLFF
TGTGCCAGCAGTTACTCCCAGGGGACCCCTAATGAAAAACTGTTTTTT
>.|TRBJ2-7|TRBV19|few
CASSISAGAYEQYF
TGTGCCAGTAGTATCTCGGCGGGGGCTTACGAGCAGTACTTC
>.|TRBJ1-1|TRBV7-9|few
CASRVGDTEAFF
TGTGCCAGCAGGGTGGGGGACACTGAAGCTTTCTTT
>.|TRBJ1-5|TRBV5-6|.
CASSRMDSSNQPQHF
TGTGCCAGCAGCCGAATGGACAGTAGCAATCAGCCCCAGCATTTT
>.|TRBJ1-4|TRBV5-1|.
CASSYGGLDEKLFF
TGCGCCAGCAGCTACGGGGGTTTGGATGAAAAACTGTTTTTT
>.|TRBJ1-6|TRBV7-9|few
CASSLQDFTGSRSPLHF
TGTGCCAGCAGCTTACAAGACTTCACAGGGTCACGGTCACCCCTCCACTTT
>TRBD1|TRBJ2-1|TRBV2|.
CASSEVQGAHSEQFF
TGTGCCAGCAGTGAAGTGCAGGGGGCGCATAGTGAGCAGTTCTTC
>TRBD2|TRBJ2-3|TRBV6-6|.
CASRGTRGGTDTQYF
TGTGCCAGCAGGGGGACTAGGGGGGGCACAGATACGCAGTATTTT
>.|TRBJ2-7|TRBV6-5|.
CASSEGGFVYEQYF
TGTGCCAGCAGTGAAGGCGGATTCGTCTACGAGCAGTACTTC
>.|TRBJ2-7|TRBV5-6|.
CASSPWTFAEQYF
TGTGCCAGCAGCCCGTGGACATTTGCCGAGCAGTACTTC
>TRBD1|TRBJ2-7|TRBV11-2|.
CASSPSGTVYEQYF
TGTGCCAGCAGCCCGTCCGGGACAGTTTACGAGCAGTACTTC
>.|TRBJ1-4|TRBV28|.
CASSPPTGGEKLFF
TGTGCCAGCAGTCCGCCGACCGGGGGTGAAAAACTGTTTTTT
>TRBD1|TRBJ2-5|TRBV7-9|.
CASSPSLQGARETQYF
TGTGCCAGCAGCCCGAGCCTACAGGGGGCGAGAGAGACCCAGTACTTC
>.|TRBJ2-1|TRBV18|.
CASSPPAGQGTYNEQFF
TGTGCCAGCTCACCACCGGCGGGCCAAGGGACTTACAATGAGCAGTTCTTC
>.|TRBJ2-3|TRBV28|.
CASSLLGSNTDTQYF
TGTGCCAGCAGTTTACTTGGGTCAAACACAGATACGCAGTATTTT
>.|TRBJ2-3|TRBV11-2|.
CASSPIGGTDTQYF
TGTGCCAGCAGCCCCATCGGGGGCACAGATACGCAGTATTTT
>.|TRBJ2-1|TRBV18|.
CASSPDDKEQFF
TGTGCCAGCTCACCTGATGACAAGGAGCAGTTCTTC
>.|TRBJ2-5|TRBV2|.
CASSEGVTQYF
TGTGCCAGCAGTGAGGGGGTGACCCAGTACTTC
>.|TRBJ1-2|TRBV19|.
CASSIETGYGYTF
TGTGCCAGTAGTATAGAAACCGGTTATGGCTACACCTTC
>TRBD1|TRBJ2-5|TRBV18|.
CASSPQGAVETQYF
TGTGCCAGCTCACCACAGGGGGCCGTAGAGACCCAGTACTTC
>TRBD1|TRBJ1-2|TRBV10-3|few
CAISGQGVNYGYTF
TGTGCCATCAGTGGACAGGGGGTCAACTATGGCTACACCTTC
>TRBD2|TRBJ2-7|TRBV4-2|.
CASSSGDTSGVSYEQYF
TGTGCCAGCAGCTCCGGGGATACTAGCGGGGTTTCCTACGAGCAGTACTTC
>.|TRBJ2-3|TRBV5-6|.
CASSLKSSGWSDTQYF
TGTGCCAGCAGCTTGAAGAGCTCAGGGTGGTCGGATACGCAGTATTTT